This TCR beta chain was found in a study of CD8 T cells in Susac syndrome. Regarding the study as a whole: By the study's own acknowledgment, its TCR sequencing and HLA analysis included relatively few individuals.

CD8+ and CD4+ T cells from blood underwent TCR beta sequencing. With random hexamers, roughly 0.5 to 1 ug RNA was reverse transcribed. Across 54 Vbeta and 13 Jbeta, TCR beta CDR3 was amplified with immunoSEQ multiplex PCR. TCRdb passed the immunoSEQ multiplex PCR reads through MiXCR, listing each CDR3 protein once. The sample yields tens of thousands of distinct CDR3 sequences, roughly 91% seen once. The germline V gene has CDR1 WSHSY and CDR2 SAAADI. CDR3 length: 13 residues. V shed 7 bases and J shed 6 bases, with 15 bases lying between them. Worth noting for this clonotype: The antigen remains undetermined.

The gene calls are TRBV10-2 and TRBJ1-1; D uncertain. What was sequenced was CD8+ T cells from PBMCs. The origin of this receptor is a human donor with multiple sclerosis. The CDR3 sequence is CASTFEGWPEAFF. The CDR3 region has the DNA TGCGCCAGCACCTTCGAGGGTTGGCCTGAAGCTTTCTTT.